This T cell receptor (beta chain) was sequenced during a study of blood T cell repertoires in COVID-19. Per the study methods: Reference gene primer amplification gave estimated nucleated cell counts. The protocol was immunoSEQ multiplex PCR, while the TCRdb copy is restricted to in-frame clones and leaves out a portion. That table supplies the V and J calls and clone size; D and trimming were determined from the DNA. The table lists 250,000 or so clones, around 89% of them singletons. Material: peripheral blood. The receptor comes from a woman between 25 and 40 years old with COVID-19, enrolled during active disease.

CDR3 sequence: CASSLGGQQYF. The CDR3 DNA follows: TGCGCCAGCAGCTTGGGGGGGCAGCAGTACTTC. The V gene is TRBV5-1, the J gene TRBJ2-5, with D perhaps matching TRBD1 (6 bases). Germline assignment: CDR1 SGHRS and CDR2 YFSETQ. Trimming stripped 0 bases from V and 11 bases from J, with 8 bases between. The CDR3 totals 11 residues.